This T cell receptor (beta chain) was sequenced in a study of blood T cell repertoires in COVID-19. Study-level background: The United States, Italy and Spain were the sources of the acute and convalescent COVID-19 samples. PBMCs, B-cell-depleted T cells, or T cells were the source of the cDNA or gDNA that made up the material.

As originally analysed: Estimates of nucleated cell counts were drawn from the amplification of reference gene primers. Profiling relied on immunoSEQ multiplex PCR, and the TCRdb table lists in-frame clones only, not all of them. V, J and clone size are those of that table, while D and trimming were read from the DNA. Among about 70,000 clones, around 88% were seen once, and the ten largest hold 15% to 20%. The CDR3 has 14 amino acids. Germline V lookup: CDR1 SGHVS, CDR2 FNYEAQ. Germline trimming cut 5 bases from V and 10 bases from J; bases unmatched to any gene: 5. This receptor was identified in a man aged 35 to 55 with COVID-19, enrolled during active disease. The rearrangement links TRBV7-6 to TRBJ2-3, with TRBD2 matching 14 bases. Sequencing used peripheral blood. Here the CDR3 reads CASSQGTSGGPQYF. The CDR3 DNA sequence: TGTGCCAGCAGCCAGGGGACTAGCGGGGGTCCGCAGTATTTT.